This T cell receptor (beta chain) emerged from a study of graft-versus-host responses after intestinal transplantation. Background on the study: Isolated intestinal, liver-intestinal, or multivisceral transplants were what recipients had. Tacrolimus and steroids were given for three to four years to all recipients after anti-thymocyte globulin induction.

Here immunoSEQ multiplex PCR was the method, and the copy in TCRdb shows in-frame clones only, minus some. The sample has about 88,000 clones, around 93% seen once; the top ten hold about 0.38%. CDR3 size: 12 residues. The V and J ends lost 3 bases and 7 bases respectively, with 10 bases between them. Germline-derived CDR1 and CDR2 are GTSNPN and SVGIG (reference sequence). With respect to this clone: The antigen remains undetermined.

This rearrangement joins TRBV30 to TRBJ2-1; possibly TRBD2 for D (6 bases). Sequencing was performed on unstimulated CD4+ T cells sorted from spleen or lymph node cells, taken before transplant. The receptor was isolated from a human donor who was the organ donor for an intestinal transplant. This CDR3 reads CAWSGSWNEQFF. In DNA, the CDR3 is TGTGCCTGGAGCGGGAGTTGGAATGAGCAGTTCTTC.